Presented here are 9 T cell receptor beta chains from one specimen sequenced in a study of blood T cell repertoires in COVID-19 (dated by TCRdb to 2018 to 2021). Receptor amplification or capture employed the immunoSEQ multiplex PCR assay. TCRdb stores this immuneACCESS table with in-frame sequences only. Part of the clones is absent; in the studies checked, under half of the shortfall reflects unresolved V genes, and no reason is known for the rest. This sample comprises 150,000 to 200,000 clones, 70% to 90% of them detected only once. The leading ten clones occupy approximately 21% of the sample. Material: peripheral blood. These receptors were obtained from a man in his 60s with active or convalescent COVID-19.

This chain links TRBV6-5 with TRBJ1-1; weak D call: TRBD1 (5 bases). The CDR3 contains 14 residues. CDR1 is MNHEY, CDR2 SVGAGI, per germline. Trimming removed 4 bases from V and 1 base from J, with 10 bases in between. Written as DNA, the CDR3 is TGTGCCAGCAGTTTCAGGGCATGGAACACTGAAGCTTTCTTT. Protein: CASSFRAWNTEAFF.

The chain has TRBV18 and TRBJ1-1; 8 nucleotides align to TRBD1. CDR1 is KGHSH and CDR2 is LQKENI in the germline V gene. The CDR3 length is 15 residues. V trimming: 6 bases; J trimming: 3 bases; junction bases outside the gene matches: 9. The DNA of the CDR3 is TGTGCCAGCTCTCATGGGACAGGTAGGGACACTGAAGCTTTCTTT. This sequence encodes CASSHGTGRDTEAFF.

V and J are TRBV27 and TRBJ2-5; 9 bases line up with TRBD2. The germline gives CDR1 MNHEY, CDR2 SMNVEV (reference sequence). The CDR3 length is 16 residues. The V gene end was trimmed by 0 bases and the J gene end by 2 bases; junction bases not matched to a gene: 4. CDR3 in amino acids: CASSLSWRGGQETQYF. The CDR3 DNA reads TGTGCCAGCAGTTTATCATGGCGGGGGGGACAAGAGACCCAGTACTTC.

The V call is TRBV5-5, the J call TRBJ1-6; possible D gene TRBD1, 6 bases. CDR3 length: 15 amino acids. The V gene lost 4 bases and the J gene lost 4 bases, with 12 bases spanning the gap. The germline CDR1 and CDR2 sequences are SGHKS and YYEKEE (reference sequence). CDR3 in amino acids: CASSPSQGYNSPLHF. The CDR3 DNA reads as TGTGCCAGCAGCCCGTCACAGGGATATAATTCACCCCTCCACTTT. The whole variable domain, remainder taken from reference TRBV5-5 and TRBJ1-6, is DAGVTQSPTHLIKTRGQQVTLRCSPISGHKSVSWYQQVLGQGPQFIFQYYEKEERGRGNFPDRFSARQFPNYSSELNVNALLLGDSALYLCASSPSQGYNSPLHFGNGTRLTVT.

The chain recombines TRBV9 with TRBJ2-3; D uncertain. Germline assignment: CDR1 SGDLS and CDR2 YYNGEE. V lost 0 bases and J lost 3, with 8 bases in between. CDR3 size: 14 residues. DNA for the CDR3: TGTGCCAGCAGCGTAGGGCCAGGAACAGATACGCAGTATTTT. Translation: CASSVGPGTDTQYF. Variable domain in full (rest from reference TRBV9 and TRBJ2-3): DSGVTQTPKHLITATGQRVTLRCSPRSGDLSVYWYQQSLDQGLQFLIQYYNGEERAKGNILERFSAQQFPDLHSELNLSSLELGDSALYFCASSVGPGTDTQYFGPGTRLTVL.

The J gene is TRBJ1-2, the V gene TRBV6-1, with 9 bases aligning to TRBD1. V gave up 3 bases and J gave up 8 bases; unmatched junction bases: 7. The CDR3 covers 14 residues. CDR1 and CDR2 (germline): MNHNS, SASEGT. The CDR3 nucleotides are TGTGCCAGCAGTGAGCCGGGACAGGGATCAGGCTACACCTTC. Amino acid sequence: CASSEPGQGSGYTF.

On this clone itself: Other DNA variants within this sample encode the same CDR3. The chain joins TRBV29-1 to TRBJ2-5, with D perhaps matching TRBD2 (5 bases). This CDR3 is built from 12 residues. Looked up from germline, CDR1 is SQVTM and CDR2 is ANQGSEA. The ends were cut back, 4 bases at V and 5 bases at J, with 11 bases in the middle. In nucleotides, the CDR3 is TGCAGCGTTGTGAGCGGCGGCGAGACCCAGTACTTC. It codes for CSVVSGGETQYF.

This chain uses TRBV29-1 with TRBJ2-3; 9 bases align to TRBD1. CDR3 length: 15 amino acids. J gave up 2 bases and V 6 bases, and 9 bases lay outside the gene matches. Looked up from germline, CDR1 is SQVTM and CDR2 is ANQGSEA. CDR3: CSVSGTGPFTDTQYF. In DNA form, the CDR3 reads TGCAGCGTCAGCGGGACAGGGCCCTTCACAGATACGCAGTATTTT.

This chain's CDR3 is CASSPPNLRQVNYGYTF. CDR3 in DNA: TGTGCCAGCTCACCCCCGAACCTCAGACAAGTTAACTATGGCTACACCTTC. The rearrangement joins TRBV18 to TRBJ1-2; no firm D call. The CDR3 runs to 17 residues. The germline CDR1 and CDR2 sequences are KGHSH and LQKENI. With 3 bases removed from V and 1 base from J, the gap between germline ends came to 18 bases. The full variable domain, its missing parts supplied by reference TRBV18 and TRBJ1-2, is NAGVMQNPRHLVRRRGQEARLRCSPMKGHSHVYWYRQLPEEGLKFMVYLQKENIIDESGMPKERFSAEFPKEGPSILRIQQVVRGDSAAYFCASSPPNLRQVNYGYTFGSGTRLTVV.